Shown below are 5 T cell receptor beta chains from a single sample sequenced in a study of OX40 agonist ivuxolimab in advanced cancers. Library preparation employed the immunoSEQ multiplex PCR assay. TCRdb obtained this table from immuneACCESS and retained in-frame rearrangements with V and J assigned. These tables miss some clones; where compared with another copy, unresolved V genes account for less than half of the shortfall, and the remainder is unexplained. A total of tens of thousands of clones appear in this sample, more than 85% of them only once. The ten largest clones take up roughly 2.6% of the sample. Here the sequenced sample was CD4+ or CD8+ T cells sorted from blood, taken in a trial of the OX40 agonist ivuxolimab. These receptors came from an adult with an advanced solid tumor such as melanoma, head and neck, liver or kidney cancer.

The genes are TRBV7-2 and TRBJ2-1; tentative D call: TRBD2 (7 bases). The germline V and J ends were trimmed by 1 base and 4 bases, with 11 bases remaining between them. The CDR3 is made up of 15 amino acids. Germline-derived CDR1 and CDR2 are SGHTA and FQGNSA. CDR3 nucleotides: TGTGCCAGCAGCTTAGGTAGGGGGGGTTACAATGAGCAGTTCTTC. This encodes CASSLGRGGYNEQFF.

The J gene is TRBJ1-3, the V gene TRBV18; D gene uncertain. V was pared by 3 bases and J by 8 bases, with 14 bases between. The CDR3 sequence is 14 residues long. CDR1 is KGHSH, CDR2 LQKENI, per germline. CDR3: CASSPESGAYTIYF. The CDR3 DNA follows: TGTGCCAGCTCACCGGAGTCTGGAGCGTACACCATATATTTT. The full variable domain, completed using reference TRBV18 and TRBJ1-3, is NAGVMQNPRHLVRRRGQEARLRCSPMKGHSHVYWYRQLPEEGLKFMVYLQKENIIDESGMPKERFSAEFPKEGPSILRIQQVVRGDSAAYFCASSPESGAYTIYFGEGSWLTVV.

The chain recombines TRBV5-1 with TRBJ1-5; no clear D gene. Germline CDR1 is SGHRS and CDR2 is YFSETQ. This CDR3 has 15 amino acids. The V and J ends lost 4 bases and 6 bases respectively, with 17 bases between them. DNA for the CDR3: TGCGCCAGCAGCACCGGGATAGTGGACGGTCAGCCCCAGCATTTT. Translated, it gives CASSTGIVDGQPQHF.

This clone showed up just once. The rearrangement links TRBV30 to TRBJ2-3; D uncertain. V lost 2 bases and J lost 2, with 8 bases in between. Germline V lookup: CDR1 GTSNPN, CDR2 SVGIG (reference sequence). The CDR3 loop spans 13 amino acids. The CDR3 DNA is TGTGCCTGGAGTCTGGGTTTCACAGATACGCAGTATTTT. Its translation: CAWSLGFTDTQYF.

V is TRBV10-1 and J is TRBJ2-1; 13 bases align to TRBD2. The V gene's germline CDR1 is WNHNN and CDR2 SYGVQD (reference sequence). With 5 bases clipped from V and 6 bases from J, the junction kept 1 base outside the gene matches. CDR3 length equals 14 residues. The CDR3 DNA reads TGCGCCAGCAGTCGACTAGCGGGAGGCAATGAGCAGTTCTTC. Translating gives CASSRLAGGNEQFF.